The 9 T cell receptor beta chains below come from one sample, sequenced in a study of blood T cell repertoires in COVID-19. Clones were read by immunoSEQ multiplex PCR, and TCRdb kept only the in-frame ones, dropping some. The sample comprises 60,000 to 90,000 clones, 75% to 95% of which are singletons, and 0.65% to 0.95% rests with the top ten. Material: peripheral blood. The receptors derive from a woman of 80 years or more with acute or convalescent COVID-19.

This rearrangement joins TRBV27 to TRBJ2-5, with 7 bases lining up with TRBD1. CDR1 and CDR2 (germline): MNHEY, SMNVEV (reference sequence). V was pared by 4 bases and J by 5 bases, with 13 bases of the junction left unmatched. There are 16 residues in the CDR3. In DNA form, the CDR3 reads TGTGCCAGCAGTTCCATCCCGGGACAGAGAAAGGAGACCCAGTACTTC. Its protein product is CASSSIPGQRKETQYF.

This chain uses TRBV9 with TRBJ1-1; 8 positions agree with TRBD1. Germline V gene sequence: CDR1 SGDLS, CDR2 YYNGEE. The CDR3 sequence is 14 residues long. J was trimmed by 5 bases and V by 4 bases; bases with no gene match: 7. Here the CDR3 reads CASSSQGAGTEAFF. The CDR3 DNA reads as TGTGCCAGCAGCTCCCAGGGGGCTGGGACTGAAGCTTTCTTT.

This clone is a singleton in its sample. The rearrangement uses TRBV7-9 and TRBJ2-5; D unresolved. V dropped 2 bases and J dropped 2 bases, with 9 bases sitting between them. The germline CDR1 and CDR2 sequences are SEHNR and FQNEAQ (reference sequence). This CDR3 has 14 residues. CDR3 sequence: CASSLTRDQETQYF. The CDR3, as DNA: TGTGCCAGCAGCTTAACTCGAGATCAAGAGACCCAGTACTTC.

This sequence joins TRBV7-9 and TRBJ2-7, with 8 bases lining up with TRBD2. Germline assignment: CDR1 SEHNR and CDR2 FQNEAQ (reference sequence). V dropped 6 bases and J dropped 5; count of bases not matched to a gene: 6. This CDR3 spans 13 amino acids. CDR3 region: CASSSSGSDEQYF. Here the CDR3 DNA reads TGTGCCAGCAGTTCTAGCGGGTCCGACGAGCAGTACTTC.

The V and J genes are TRBV20-1 and TRBJ2-5; TRBD2 agrees at 11 bases. From germline, CDR1 is DFQATT and CDR2 SNEGSKA (reference sequence). The CDR3 loop spans 16 amino acids. With 3 bases clipped from V and 2 bases from J, the junction kept 8 bases outside the gene matches. The CDR3 here is CSASSPTSGGQETQYF. DNA for the CDR3: TGCAGTGCTAGTAGCCCCACTAGCGGGGGACAAGAGACCCAGTACTTC.

A few counts support this clone. The V gene is TRBV2, the J gene TRBJ1-1; D is possibly TRBD1 (6 bases). The CDR3 length is 14 residues. Germline V gene lookup returns CDR1 SNHLY and CDR2 FYNNEI. V lost 3 bases to trimming and J lost 5 bases, with 13 bases between them. The CDR3 region is CASSDPGVTTEAFF. The CDR3 coding sequence is TGTGCCAGCAGTGATCCAGGGGTCACAACTGAAGCTTTCTTT.

The genes are TRBV5-1 and TRBJ2-7; no clear D gene. This CDR3 has 15 residues. The germline V gene encodes CDR1 SGHRS and CDR2 YFSETQ. Trimming took off 0 bases at V and 1 base at J, with 11 bases between the two ends. CDR3 protein: CASSLAPSNSYEQYF. CDR3 in DNA: TGCGCCAGCAGCTTGGCACCCTCTAATTCCTACGAGCAGTACTTC.

The V gene is TRBV19, the J gene TRBJ1-2, with no clear D. V gave up 5 bases and J gave up 4 bases, with 11 bases separating them. The CDR3 sequence is 13 residues long. CDR1 and CDR2 (germline): LNHDA, SQIVND (reference sequence). The CDR3 here is CASSRRESYGYTF. The CDR3 DNA is TGTGCCAGTAGTCGAAGAGAGTCCTATGGCTACACCTTC.

The CDR3: CASSLKAVEGYTF. CDR3 nucleotides: TGCGCCAGCAGCTTGAAGGCGGTAGAAGGCTACACCTTC. This chain links TRBV5-1 with TRBJ1-2; D not certain. CDR1 and CDR2 (germline): SGHRS, YFSETQ. The CDR3 runs 13 residues. The V and J ends lost 1 base and 8 bases respectively, with 12 bases between them.